This T cell receptor (beta chain) is drawn from a study of cytotoxic CD8 clonotypes in ibrutinib-treated CLL. Across the whole study: Patients attained about 25 partial and 2 complete responses; at median about 70 months, 14 remained remitted while approximately 12 progressed. Average yields of 255,043 productive templates and 80,000 to 100,000 productive rearrangements characterized the samples. Study-wide points: Baseline-level clonality went beyond age-matched healthy donors and moved in step with circulating CD8+ T-cell counts. Clonality went up at ibrutinib response and then declined back toward baseline at progression.

Produced via immunoSEQ multiplex PCR; TCRdb's table is partial and in-frame only. Of 110,000 to 150,000 clones listed, about 78% are singletons. This CDR3 is built from 13 residues. Germline values: CDR1 SSHAT, CDR2 FNYEAQ (reference sequence). Trimming cost V 3 bases and J 0 bases, with 3 bases left between them. About this clone itself: The antigen remains undetermined.

Material: PBMCs, obtained after 24 months of ibrutinib treatment. The chain uses TRBV7-7 and TRBJ2-1, with D unclear. This TCR was sampled from a human donor with chronic lymphocytic leukemia. CDR3 amino acids: CASSLDSYNEQFF. CDR3 nucleotides: TGTGCCAGCAGCTTGGACTCCTACAATGAGCAGTTCTTC.